This T cell receptor (beta chain) was captured by sequencing in a study of blood T cell repertoires in COVID-19. Turning to the study itself: COVID-19 samples from acute and convalescent phases originated in the United States, Italy and Spain. The cDNA or gDNA used as material had been derived from T cells, B-cell-depleted T cells, or PBMCs.

V dropped 5 bases and J dropped 0; count of bases not matched to a gene: 11. The CDR3 length is 17 residues. Germline assignment: CDR1 SGHTA and CDR2 FQGNSA. In the original processing: Reference gene primer amplification gave nucleated cell count estimates. Clones were sequenced by immunoSEQ multiplex PCR, and TCRdb holds only the in-frame ones, with some missing. V, J and clone size are taken as reported in that table, and D and trimming were inferred from the DNA itself. The sample carries 65,000 or so clones, about nine tenths recorded once. The J gene is TRBJ2-3, the V gene TRBV7-2, with TRBD2 matching 7 bases. This receptor was taken from a man in his 60s with acute or convalescent COVID-19. What was sequenced was peripheral blood. The CDR3 spells CASSPGRSRGSTDTQYF. The CDR3 DNA follows: TGTGCCAGCAGCCCCGGCCGATCGCGGGGGAGCACAGATACGCAGTATTTT.